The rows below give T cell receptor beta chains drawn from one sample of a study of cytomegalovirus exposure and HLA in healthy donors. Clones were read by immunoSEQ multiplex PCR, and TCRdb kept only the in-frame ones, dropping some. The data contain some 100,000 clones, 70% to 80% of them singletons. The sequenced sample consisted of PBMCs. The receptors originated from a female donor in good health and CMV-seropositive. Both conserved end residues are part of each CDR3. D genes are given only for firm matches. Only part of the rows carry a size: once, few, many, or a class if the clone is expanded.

DNA: TGTGCCAGCAGCCAAGAAACAGGCCCCGGGGAGCTGTTTTTT; CDR3: CASSQETGPGELFF; size: -; J: TRBJ2-2; D: -; V: TRBV4-2; length: 14
DNA: TGTGCCAGCCGGACAGACCGCACAGATACGCAGTATTTT; CDR3: CASRTDRTDTQYF; size: few; J: TRBJ2-3; D: -; V: TRBV2; length: 13
DNA: TGCGCCAGCAGCTTGGGTCCAGCGGGAGTACGGAGGACAGATACGCAGTATTTT; CDR3: CASSLGPAGVRRTDTQYF; size: -; J: TRBJ2-3; D: TRBD2; V: TRBV5-1; length: 18
DNA: TGTGCCAGCAAATTGGCAGGGGTGAACGAGCAGTACTTC; CDR3: CASKLAGVNEQYF; size: -; J: TRBJ2-7; D: -; V: TRBV5-4; length: 13
DNA: TGCGCCAGCAGCCCAAAAACAGGGGGCACCGGGGAGCTGTTTTTT; CDR3: CASSPKTGGTGELFF; size: -; J: TRBJ2-2; D: TRBD1; V: TRBV5-1; length: 15
DNA: TGTGCCAGCTCACCCCGAGACAGGGTTTCTGGAAACACCATATATTTT; CDR3: CASSPRDRVSGNTIYF; size: -; J: TRBJ1-3; D: TRBD1; V: TRBV18; length: 16
DNA: TGCGCCAGCAGCCTTAGGACTAGCAGGGGCAATGAGCAGTTCTTC; CDR3: CASSLRTSRGNEQFF; size: -; J: TRBJ2-1; D: TRBD2; V: TRBV4-3; length: 15
DNA: TGTGCCAGCAGCTCCCTTTGGACGGGGAGCACAGATACGCAGTATTTT; CDR3: CASSSLWTGSTDTQYF; size: medium-sized; J: TRBJ2-3; D: -; V: TRBV7-9; length: 16
DNA: TGTGCCAGCAGCACCTCGACAGGGGCGAGGACTAGCGGGAGGAATGAGCAGTTCTTC; CDR3: CASSTSTGARTSGRNEQFF; size: -; J: TRBJ2-1; D: TRBD2; V: TRBV9; length: 19
DNA: TGCGCCAGCAGCCAACGGGTGGGGGGGAACACTGAAGCTTTCTTT; CDR3: CASSQRVGGNTEAFF; size: -; J: TRBJ1-1; D: -; V: TRBV4-1; length: 15
DNA: TGTGCCAGCAGTTACTCGACTAGTTACAATGAGCAGTTCTTC; CDR3: CASSYSTSYNEQFF; size: few; J: TRBJ2-1; D: -; V: TRBV6-5; length: 14
DNA: TGTGCCAGCAGCTTGGGGGACAGGGGGCAAGAGACCCAGTACTTC; CDR3: CASSLGDRGQETQYF; size: -; J: TRBJ2-5; D: TRBD1; V: TRBV5-8; length: 15
DNA: TGCGCCAGCAGCCAAGATGACAGATCCACCGGGGAGCTGTTTTTT; CDR3: CASSQDDRSTGELFF; size: -; J: TRBJ2-2; D: -; V: TRBV4-1; length: 15
DNA: TGTGCCAGCAGCTTAGGCCGGGGGGCCTACAATGAGCAGTTCTTC; CDR3: CASSLGRGAYNEQFF; size: -; J: TRBJ2-1; D: TRBD2; V: TRBV7-9; length: 15
DNA: TGTGCCAGCAGAATAGGACAGGGCGGCAATCAGCCCCAGCATTTT; CDR3: CASRIGQGGNQPQHF; size: few; J: TRBJ1-5; D: TRBD1; V: TRBV19; length: 15
DNA: TGTGCCAGCAGCTACGGGACAGGGGTTTCACCCCTCCACTTT; CDR3: CASSYGTGVSPLHF; size: once; J: TRBJ1-6; D: TRBD1; V: TRBV5-8; length: 14
DNA: TGTGCCTGGAGGGGCAGGGGGCATAGCAATCAGCCCCAGCATTTT; CDR3: CAWRGRGHSNQPQHF; size: -; J: TRBJ1-5; D: TRBD1; V: TRBV30; length: 15
DNA: TGTGCCAGCAGTACCGGACAGGGAACTATAGGAGGCTACACCTTC; CDR3: CASSTGQGTIGGYTF; size: -; J: TRBJ1-2; D: TRBD1; V: TRBV6-5; length: 15
DNA: TGTGCCAGCAGCTCGACTAGCGGGGGTGGCGGGGAGCTGTTTTTT; CDR3: CASSSTSGGGGELFF; size: -; J: TRBJ2-2; D: TRBD2; V: TRBV7-2; length: 15
DNA: TGCGCCAGCAGCTTGGGCAGGCTTAACTATGGCTACACCTTC; CDR3: CASSLGRLNYGYTF; size: -; J: TRBJ1-2; D: -; V: TRBV5-1; length: 14
DNA: TGTGCCAGCAGTTCCCCCCTGGGACAGGGAAACGAGCAGTACTTC; CDR3: CASSSPLGQGNEQYF; size: -; J: TRBJ2-7; D: TRBD1; V: TRBV6-5; length: 15
DNA: TGTGCCACCCGGACGGGGGGGCGTACAGATACGCAGTATTTT; CDR3: CATRTGGRTDTQYF; size: -; J: TRBJ2-3; D: TRBD2; V: TRBV6-5; length: 14
DNA: TGTGCCAGCAGGGAGCCGAGCGGGAGGTACGAGCAGTACTTC; CDR3: CASREPSGRYEQYF; size: -; J: TRBJ2-7; D: TRBD2; V: TRBV6-1; length: 14
DNA: TGTGCCAGCAGCACGTACCGGGGTGGAGGGGCCAACGGCCTGACTTTC; CDR3: CASSTYRGGGANGLTF; size: -; J: TRBJ2-6; D: -; V: TRBV5-4; length: 16
DNA: TGCAGCGTCCACAGCGTGACAGGGGCCAACTATGGCTACACCTTC; CDR3: CSVHSVTGANYGYTF; size: -; J: TRBJ1-2; D: TRBD1; V: TRBV29-1; length: 15
DNA: TGTGCCAGCAGTCCGAGCGGGAGCTCCTACAATGAGCAGTTCTTC; CDR3: CASSPSGSSYNEQFF; size: -; J: TRBJ2-1; D: TRBD2; V: TRBV6-1; length: 15
DNA: TGTGCCTGGAGTGTGACGGGGGGGCCCAAAAACATTCAGTACTTC; CDR3: CAWSVTGGPKNIQYF; size: -; J: TRBJ2-4; D: TRBD2; V: TRBV30; length: 15
DNA: TGTGCCAGCAGTTTATTGGCAGGTAGCGAGCCCCAGCATTTT; CDR3: CASSLLAGSEPQHF; size: -; J: TRBJ1-5; D: -; V: TRBV27; length: 14
DNA: TGTGCCAGCAGGTATGTGACAGAACCGAACACTGAAGCTTTCTTT; CDR3: CASRYVTEPNTEAFF; size: once; J: TRBJ1-1; D: -; V: TRBV27; length: 15
DNA: TGCGCCAGCAGCACCTCGACAGGAGAGGCCAAAAACATTCAGTACTTC; CDR3: CASSTSTGEAKNIQYF; size: -; J: TRBJ2-4; D: -; V: TRBV5-1; length: 16
DNA: TGTGCCAGCAGTGATGACCCCTCGGGGAAGAACACTGAAGCTTTCTTT; CDR3: CASSDDPSGKNTEAFF; size: -; J: TRBJ1-1; D: -; V: TRBV6-1; length: 16
DNA: TGTGCCAGCAGCCCACTACGCGGGATAGATACGCAGTATTTT; CDR3: CASSPLRGIDTQYF; size: -; J: TRBJ2-3; D: -; V: TRBV7-2; length: 14
DNA: TGCGCCAGCAGCCCCGCTGGCGGTGAAGCTTTCTTT; CDR3: CASSPAGGEAFF; size: -; J: TRBJ1-1; D: -; V: TRBV5-1; length: 12
DNA: TGTGCCAGTAGTGACCTCGGGGGGACGAACACTGAAGCTTTCTTT; CDR3: CASSDLGGTNTEAFF; size: -; J: TRBJ1-1; D: -; V: TRBV19; length: 15
DNA: TGTGCCAGCAGCTTAGACTACAGGGTCGGCAAAAACAGTCAGTACTTC; CDR3: CASSLDYRVGKNSQYF; size: -; J: TRBJ2-4; D: -; V: TRBV11-2; length: 16
DNA: TGCGCCAGCAGCCAAGATTATAAGGGGCCCTATGGCTACACCTTC; CDR3: CASSQDYKGPYGYTF; size: once; J: TRBJ1-2; D: -; V: TRBV4-3; length: 15
DNA: TGCAGCGTTGGAACATCTAACTATGGCTACACCTTC; CDR3: CSVGTSNYGYTF; size: -; J: TRBJ1-2; D: -; V: TRBV29-1; length: 12
DNA: TGCAGCGTCGGGACTAGCGGGAGAGGTGAGACCCAGTACTTC; CDR3: CSVGTSGRGETQYF; size: -; J: TRBJ2-5; D: TRBD2; V: TRBV29-1; length: 14
DNA: TGTGCCAGCAGCCCCCATGCGGGGGGGAAGAACACCGGGGAGCTGTTTTTT; CDR3: CASSPHAGGKNTGELFF; size: -; J: TRBJ2-2; D: TRBD2; V: TRBV7-2; length: 17
DNA: TGTGCCAGTAAGCGGACAGGGGGCAATGAGCAGTTCTTC; CDR3: CASKRTGGNEQFF; size: -; J: TRBJ2-1; D: TRBD1; V: TRBV19; length: 13
DNA: TGTGCCAGTAGTATAGAATCGGAGACCCAGTACTTC; CDR3: CASSIESETQYF; size: -; J: TRBJ2-5; D: -; V: TRBV19; length: 12
DNA: TGTGCCAGCAGCTTTAATAGCGGGACAAGGACAGATACGCAGTATTTT; CDR3: CASSFNSGTRTDTQYF; size: -; J: TRBJ2-3; D: TRBD2; V: TRBV7-8; length: 16
DNA: TGTGCCAGCAGCGTTGGACACGGGGGGAACACTGAAGCTTTCTTT; CDR3: CASSVGHGGNTEAFF; size: -; J: TRBJ1-1; D: -; V: TRBV7-2; length: 15
DNA: TGTGCCAGCTCACCGCTCGGACAGGGCGCCTACAATGAGCAGTTCTTC; CDR3: CASSPLGQGAYNEQFF; size: -; J: TRBJ2-1; D: TRBD1; V: TRBV18; length: 16
DNA: TGTGCCAGCAGTGAAGCCCAGAGGGTCAGCCCCGGCCTGACTTTC; CDR3: CASSEAQRVSPGLTF; size: -; J: TRBJ2-6; D: -; V: TRBV6-1; length: 15
DNA: TGTGCCAGCAGCTTGGACAACTCCTACGAGCAGTACTTC; CDR3: CASSLDNSYEQYF; size: few; J: TRBJ2-7; D: -; V: TRBV5-6; length: 13
DNA: TGTGCCAGCAGCTTAACGTGGCAGTCCTACGAGCAGTACTTC; CDR3: CASSLTWQSYEQYF; size: -; J: TRBJ2-7; D: -; V: TRBV7-2; length: 14
DNA: TGTGCCAGCAGCTCCCTTGGCACAGATACGCAGTATTTT; CDR3: CASSSLGTDTQYF; size: -; J: TRBJ2-3; D: -; V: TRBV5-4; length: 13
DNA: TGTGCCAGTCGCGACCGGGACAGGGGATCCTACGAGCAGTACTTC; CDR3: CASRDRDRGSYEQYF; size: -; J: TRBJ2-7; D: TRBD1; V: TRBV6-5; length: 15
DNA: TGTGCCAGCAGCCAAGATCGCCCGGGTAGGGGCAATGAGCAGTTCTTC; CDR3: CASSQDRPGRGNEQFF; size: once; J: TRBJ2-1; D: -; V: TRBV14; length: 16
DNA: TGTGCCAGCCGGGACAGGGGGAACACTGAAGCTTTCTTT; CDR3: CASRDRGNTEAFF; size: -; J: TRBJ1-1; D: TRBD1; V: TRBV6-6; length: 13
DNA: TGTGCCAGCAGCTGGACAATTTCCTACGAGCAGTACTTC; CDR3: CASSWTISYEQYF; size: -; J: TRBJ2-7; D: -; V: TRBV5-6; length: 13
DNA: TGCGCCAGCAGCCAAGGCGCTGCGGGGCTAGCGGGAGTTACCCACGAGCAGTACTTC; CDR3: CASSQGAAGLAGVTHEQYF; size: few; J: TRBJ2-7; D: TRBD2; V: TRBV4-1; length: 19
DNA: TGTGCCAGCTCCGACAGTATACAGGGATTGGTGGATGGCTACACCTTC; CDR3: CASSDSIQGLVDGYTF; size: once; J: TRBJ1-2; D: -; V: TRBV18; length: 16
DNA: TGTGCCATCAGTGAGTTCGCAGGGGGCCGTAACGAGCAGTACTTC; CDR3: CAISEFAGGRNEQYF; size: -; J: TRBJ2-7; D: TRBD1; V: TRBV10-3; length: 15
DNA: TGCAGCGCCCGGGACAGCCAAGAGACCCAGTACTTC; CDR3: CSARDSQETQYF; size: -; J: TRBJ2-5; D: TRBD1; V: TRBV29-1; length: 12
DNA: TGCAGCGTTATCTTCGGCACCGGGGAGCTGTTTTTT; CDR3: CSVIFGTGELFF; size: -; J: TRBJ2-2; D: -; V: TRBV29-1; length: 12
DNA: TGTGCCAGCAGCTTAGGGGACAGGGTGAGCTCTGGGGCCAACGGCCTGACTTTC; CDR3: CASSLGDRVSSGANGLTF; size: -; J: TRBJ2-6; D: TRBD1; V: TRBV7-9; length: 18